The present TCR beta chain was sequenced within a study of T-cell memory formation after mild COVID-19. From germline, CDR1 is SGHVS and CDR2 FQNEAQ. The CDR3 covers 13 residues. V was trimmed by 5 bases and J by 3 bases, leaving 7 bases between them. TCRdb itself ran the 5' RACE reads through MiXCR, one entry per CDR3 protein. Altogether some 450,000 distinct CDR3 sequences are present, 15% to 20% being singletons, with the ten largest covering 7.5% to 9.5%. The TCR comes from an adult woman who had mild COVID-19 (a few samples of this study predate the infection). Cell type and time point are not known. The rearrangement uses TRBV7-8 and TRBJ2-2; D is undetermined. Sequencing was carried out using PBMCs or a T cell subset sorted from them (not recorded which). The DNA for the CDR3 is TGTGCCAGCAGCCCGGCTGACACCGGGGAGCTGTTTTTT. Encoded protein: CASSPADTGELFF.